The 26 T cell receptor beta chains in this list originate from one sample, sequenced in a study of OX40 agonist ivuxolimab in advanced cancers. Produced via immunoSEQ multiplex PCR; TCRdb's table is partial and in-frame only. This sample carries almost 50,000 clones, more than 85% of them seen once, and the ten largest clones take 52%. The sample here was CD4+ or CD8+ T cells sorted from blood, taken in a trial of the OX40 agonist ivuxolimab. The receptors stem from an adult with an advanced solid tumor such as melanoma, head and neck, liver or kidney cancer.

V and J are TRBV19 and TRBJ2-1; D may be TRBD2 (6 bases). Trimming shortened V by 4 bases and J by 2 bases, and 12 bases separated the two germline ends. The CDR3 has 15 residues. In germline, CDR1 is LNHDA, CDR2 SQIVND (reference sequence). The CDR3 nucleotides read TGTGCCAGTAGTAGGGGGGACCTCCCCTACAATGAGCAGTTCTTC. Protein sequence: CASSRGDLPYNEQFF.

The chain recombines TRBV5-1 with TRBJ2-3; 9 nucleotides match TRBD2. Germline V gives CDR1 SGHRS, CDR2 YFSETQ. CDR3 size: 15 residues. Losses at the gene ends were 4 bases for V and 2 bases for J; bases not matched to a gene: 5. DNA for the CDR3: TGCGCCAGCAGCACACGACTAGCGGCCACAGATACGCAGTATTTT. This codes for CASSTRLAATDTQYF.

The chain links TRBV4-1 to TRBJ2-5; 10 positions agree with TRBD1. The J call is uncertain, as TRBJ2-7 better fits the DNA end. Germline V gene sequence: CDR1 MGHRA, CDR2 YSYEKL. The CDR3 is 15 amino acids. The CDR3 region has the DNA TGCGCCAGCAGCCAAGCGGGACAGGGGCCCGGCGAGCAGTACTTC. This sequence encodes CASSQAGQGPGEQYF.

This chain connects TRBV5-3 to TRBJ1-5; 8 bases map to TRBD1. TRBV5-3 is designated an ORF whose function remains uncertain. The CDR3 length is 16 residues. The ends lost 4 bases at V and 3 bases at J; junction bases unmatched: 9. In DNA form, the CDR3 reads TGTGCCAGAAGCCTCCCCCAGGACAGGGACAATCAGCCCCAGCATTTT. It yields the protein CARSLPQDRDNQPQHF.

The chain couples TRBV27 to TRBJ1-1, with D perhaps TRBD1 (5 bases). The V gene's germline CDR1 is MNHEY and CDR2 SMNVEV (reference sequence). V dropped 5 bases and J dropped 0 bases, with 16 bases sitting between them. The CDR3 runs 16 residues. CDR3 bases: TGTGCCAGCAGTGCCGTGGGGCTTATTATGAACACTGAAGCTTTCTTT. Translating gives CASSAVGLIMNTEAFF.

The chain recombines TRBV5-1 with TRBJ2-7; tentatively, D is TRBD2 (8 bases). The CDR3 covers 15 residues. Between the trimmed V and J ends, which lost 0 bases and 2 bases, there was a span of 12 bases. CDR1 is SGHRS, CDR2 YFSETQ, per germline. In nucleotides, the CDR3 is TGCGCCAGCAGCTTGGCAGGGGGACTAGCCTACGAGCAGTACTTC. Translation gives CASSLAGGLAYEQYF.

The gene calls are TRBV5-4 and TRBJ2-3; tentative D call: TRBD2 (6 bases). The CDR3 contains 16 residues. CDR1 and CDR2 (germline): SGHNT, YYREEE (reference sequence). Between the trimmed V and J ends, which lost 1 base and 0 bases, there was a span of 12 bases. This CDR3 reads CASSLFGGASTDTQYF. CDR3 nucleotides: TGTGCCAGCAGCTTGTTTGGCGGGGCTAGCACAGATACGCAGTATTTT.

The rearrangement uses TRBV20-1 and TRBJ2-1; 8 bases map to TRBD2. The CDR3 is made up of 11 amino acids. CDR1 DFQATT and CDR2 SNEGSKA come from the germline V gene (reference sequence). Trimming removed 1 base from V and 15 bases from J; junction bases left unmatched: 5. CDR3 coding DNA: TGCAGTGCTAGAGGTCCGGGAGGGTTGTTCTTC. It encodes CSARGPGGLFF.

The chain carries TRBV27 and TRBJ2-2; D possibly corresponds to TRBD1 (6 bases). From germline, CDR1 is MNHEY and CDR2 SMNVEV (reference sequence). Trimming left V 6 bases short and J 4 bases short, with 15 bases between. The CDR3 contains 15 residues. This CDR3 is CASSQTGPLTGELFF. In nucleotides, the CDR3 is TGTGCCAGCAGCCAAACAGGGCCCCTCACCGGGGAGCTGTTTTTT.

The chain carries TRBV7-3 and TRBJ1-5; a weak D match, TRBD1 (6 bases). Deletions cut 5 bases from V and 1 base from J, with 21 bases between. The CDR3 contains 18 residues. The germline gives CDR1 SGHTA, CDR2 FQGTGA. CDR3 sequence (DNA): TGTGCCAGCAGCCCGCGTCGGGAGGGGGGTTTAAGCAATCAGCCCCAGCATTTT. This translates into CASSPRREGGLSNQPQHF.

The CDR3 region has the DNA TGTGCCAGCAGCTCCCTAGGTTACGAGCAGTACTTC. It encodes CASSSLGYEQYF. The chain recombines TRBV7-9 with TRBJ2-7, with D unclear. Germline V gene sequence: CDR1 SEHNR, CDR2 FQNEAQ (reference sequence). Trimming removed 4 bases at V and 4 bases at J, with 8 bases between. There are 12 residues in the CDR3.

CDR3 DNA: TGTGCCAGCAGCTTAGCTACCGGGAGCACTGAAGCTTTCTTT. It codes for CASSLATGSTEAFF. The V and J genes are TRBV11-3 and TRBJ1-1; D gene unclear. The germline CDR1 and CDR2 sequences are SGHNT and YENEEA. With 1 base removed from V and 4 bases from J, the gap between germline ends came to 10 bases. This CDR3 has 14 residues.

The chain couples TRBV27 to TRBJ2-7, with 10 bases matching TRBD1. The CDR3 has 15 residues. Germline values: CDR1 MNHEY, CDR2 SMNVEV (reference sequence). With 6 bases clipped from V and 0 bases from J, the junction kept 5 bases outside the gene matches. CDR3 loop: CASRTGTGDSYEQYF. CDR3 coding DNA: TGTGCCAGCAGGACCGGGACAGGGGACTCCTACGAGCAGTACTTC.

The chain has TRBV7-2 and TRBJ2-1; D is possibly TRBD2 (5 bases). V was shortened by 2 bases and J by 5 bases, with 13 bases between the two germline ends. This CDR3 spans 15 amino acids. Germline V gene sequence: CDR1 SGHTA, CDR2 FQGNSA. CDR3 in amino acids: CASSLSDRRNNEQFF. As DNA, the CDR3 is TGTGCCAGCAGCTTAAGCGACCGGAGGAACAATGAGCAGTTCTTC.

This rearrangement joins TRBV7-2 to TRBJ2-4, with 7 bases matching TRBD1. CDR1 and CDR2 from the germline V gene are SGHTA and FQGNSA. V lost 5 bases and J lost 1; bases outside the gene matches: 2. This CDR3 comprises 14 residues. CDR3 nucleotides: TGTGCCAGCAGCACGACAGGGGCCAAAAACATTCAGTACTTC. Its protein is CASSTTGAKNIQYF.

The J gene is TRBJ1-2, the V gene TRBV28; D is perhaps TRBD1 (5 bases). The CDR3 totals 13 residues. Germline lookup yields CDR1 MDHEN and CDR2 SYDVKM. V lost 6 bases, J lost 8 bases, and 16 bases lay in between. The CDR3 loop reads CASSSAGTGGYTF. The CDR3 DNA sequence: TGTGCCAGCAGCTCGGCCGGGACGGGGGGCTACACCTTC.

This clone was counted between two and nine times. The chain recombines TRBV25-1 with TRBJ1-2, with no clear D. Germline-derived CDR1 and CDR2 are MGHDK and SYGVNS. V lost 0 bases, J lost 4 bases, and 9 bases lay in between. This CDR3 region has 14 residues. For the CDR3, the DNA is TGTGCCAGCAGTGAATATGGGGTTGGCTATGGCTACACCTTC. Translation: CASSEYGVGYGYTF.

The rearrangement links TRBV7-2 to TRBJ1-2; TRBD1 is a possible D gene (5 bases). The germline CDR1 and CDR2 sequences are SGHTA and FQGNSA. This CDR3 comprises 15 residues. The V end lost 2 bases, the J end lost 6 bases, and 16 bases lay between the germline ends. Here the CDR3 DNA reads TGTGCCAGCAGCTTATCCATTAGGGGTCAGAATGGCTACACCTTC. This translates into CASSLSIRGQNGYTF.

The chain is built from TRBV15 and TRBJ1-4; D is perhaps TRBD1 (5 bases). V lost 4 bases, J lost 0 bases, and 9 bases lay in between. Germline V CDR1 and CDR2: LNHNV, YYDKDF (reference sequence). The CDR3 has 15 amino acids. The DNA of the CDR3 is TGTGCCACCAGCACCCCAGGGTCAACTAATGAAAAACTGTTTTTT. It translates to CATSTPGSTNEKLFF.

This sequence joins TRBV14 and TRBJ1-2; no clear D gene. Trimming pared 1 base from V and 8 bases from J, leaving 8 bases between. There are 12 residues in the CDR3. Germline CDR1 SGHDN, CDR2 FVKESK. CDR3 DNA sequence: TGTGCCAGCAGCCAAGGACCATACGGCTACACCTTC. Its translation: CASSQGPYGYTF.

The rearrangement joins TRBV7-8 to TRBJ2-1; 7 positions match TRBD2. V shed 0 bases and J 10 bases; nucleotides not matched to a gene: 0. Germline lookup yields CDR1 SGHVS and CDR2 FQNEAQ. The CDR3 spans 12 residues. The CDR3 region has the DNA TGTGCCAGCAGCTTAGCGGGGGGGGAGCAGTTCTTC. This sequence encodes CASSLAGGEQFF.

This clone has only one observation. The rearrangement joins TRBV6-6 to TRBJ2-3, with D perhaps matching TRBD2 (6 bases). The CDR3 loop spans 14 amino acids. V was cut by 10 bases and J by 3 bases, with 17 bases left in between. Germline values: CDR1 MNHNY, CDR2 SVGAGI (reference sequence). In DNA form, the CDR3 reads TGTGCCACCGAGCGGGCCGGTGGGACAGATACGCAGTATTTT. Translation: CATERAGGTDTQYF.

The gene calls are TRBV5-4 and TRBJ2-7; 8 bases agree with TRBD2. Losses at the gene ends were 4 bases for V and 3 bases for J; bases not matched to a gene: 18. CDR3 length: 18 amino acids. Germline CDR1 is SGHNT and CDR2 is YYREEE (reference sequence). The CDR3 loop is CASSPDQAPTSGDYEQYF. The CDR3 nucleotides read TGTGCCAGCAGCCCAGACCAAGCCCCAACTAGCGGAGACTACGAGCAGTACTTC.

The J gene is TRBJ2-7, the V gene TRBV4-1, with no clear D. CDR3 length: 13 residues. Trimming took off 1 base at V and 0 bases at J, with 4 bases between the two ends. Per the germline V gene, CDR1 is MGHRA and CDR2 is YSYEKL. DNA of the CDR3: TGCGCCAGCAGCCAAGTTGGCTCCTACGAGCAGTACTTC. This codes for CASSQVGSYEQYF.

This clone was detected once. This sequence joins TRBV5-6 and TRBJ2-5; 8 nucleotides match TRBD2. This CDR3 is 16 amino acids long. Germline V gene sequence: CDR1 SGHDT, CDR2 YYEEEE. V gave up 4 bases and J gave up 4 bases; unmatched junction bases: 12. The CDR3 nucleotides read TGTGCCAGCAGCCCCCGGGGGAGCGGGGGTAGAGAGACCCAGTACTTC. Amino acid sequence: CASSPRGSGGRETQYF.

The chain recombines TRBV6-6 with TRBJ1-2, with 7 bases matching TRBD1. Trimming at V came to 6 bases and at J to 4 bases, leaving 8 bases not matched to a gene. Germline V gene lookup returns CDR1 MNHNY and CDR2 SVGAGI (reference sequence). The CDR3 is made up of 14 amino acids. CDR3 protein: CASRKTGSGYGYTF. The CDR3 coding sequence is TGTGCCAGCAGGAAGACAGGGAGCGGCTATGGCTACACCTTC.